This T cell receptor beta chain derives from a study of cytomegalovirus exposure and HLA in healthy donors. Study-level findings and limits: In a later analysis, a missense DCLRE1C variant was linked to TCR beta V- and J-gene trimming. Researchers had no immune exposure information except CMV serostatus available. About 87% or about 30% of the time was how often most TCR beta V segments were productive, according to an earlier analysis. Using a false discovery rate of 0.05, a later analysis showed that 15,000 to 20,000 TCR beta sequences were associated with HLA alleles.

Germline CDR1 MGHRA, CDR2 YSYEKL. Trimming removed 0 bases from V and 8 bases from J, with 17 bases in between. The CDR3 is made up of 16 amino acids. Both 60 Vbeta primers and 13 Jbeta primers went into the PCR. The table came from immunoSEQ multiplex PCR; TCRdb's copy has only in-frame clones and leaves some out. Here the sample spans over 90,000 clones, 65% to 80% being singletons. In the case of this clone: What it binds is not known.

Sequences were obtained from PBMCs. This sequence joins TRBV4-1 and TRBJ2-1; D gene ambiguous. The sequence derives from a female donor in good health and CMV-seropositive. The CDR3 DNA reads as TGCGCCAGCAGCCAAGATGGGCACAGAACGGCCTATGAGCAGTTCTTC. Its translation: CASSQDGHRTAYEQFF.